The 17 T cell receptor beta chains given below trace back to one sample, sequenced in a study of blood T cells in healthy people across ages. The second PCR ran roughly 7 to 11 cycles with a sample-barcoded 5' primer and J-beta primers. One entry per CDR3 protein, called by TCRdb with MiXCR from the 5' RACE reads. The data show around 900,000 distinct CDR3 sequences, 25% to 30% seen once. Sequenced sample: blood. Receptors were obtained from a woman of 80 years or more in good health.

As for this clonotype: Just one base apart from a much larger clone, this may be a read error. The V call is TRBV6-2 or TRBV6-3, the J call TRBJ2-3; TRBD2 agrees at 7 bases. Germline V gene data show CDR1 as MNHEY and CDR2 as SVGEGT. Trimming cost V 6 bases and J 11 bases; bases outside gene matches: 8. The CDR3 covers 12 residues. The CDR3 loop is CASRRGGAMQYF. The CDR3 bases are TGTGCCAGCAGACGCGGGGGTGCTATGCAGTATTTT.

The chain combines TRBV6-5 with TRBJ1-5; D gene uncertain. CDR3 length equals 14 residues. Between the trimmed V and J ends, which lost 8 bases and 2 bases, there was a span of 13 bases. The germline CDR1 and CDR2 sequences are MNHEY and SVGAGI. The CDR3 DNA is TGTGCCAGCGGAAGACCGAGGGGCAATCAGCCCCAGCATTTT. It translates to CASGRPRGNQPQHF.

For this clonotype: This may arise from a read error, as a much more abundant clone is one base away. The chain has TRBV28 and TRBJ2-7, with 8 bases matching TRBD2. Germline CDR1 is MDHEN and CDR2 is SYDVKM. There are 15 residues in the CDR3. In DNA, the CDR3 is TGTGCCAACAGTCAAAGCGGGGGCCTCTCCTACGAGCAGTACTTC. Its translation: CANSQSGGLSYEQYF. Drawing the rest from reference TRBV28 and TRBJ2-7, the complete variable domain is DVKVTQSSRYLVKRTGEKVFLECVQDMDHENMFWYRQDPGLGLRLIYFSYDVKMKEKGDIPEGYSVSREKKERFSLILESASTNQTSMYLCANSQSGGLSYEQYFGPGTRLTVT.

This clonotype appeared many times. The chain employs TRBV4-3 and TRBJ2-7; D may be TRBD1 (5 bases). The V end was cut by 4 bases, the J end by 4 bases, with 14 bases between. Germline CDR1 reads LGHNA; CDR2 reads YSLEER. CDR3 length: 14 amino acids. The CDR3 loop is CASSRAVGRYEQYF. The DNA of the CDR3 is TGCGCCAGCAGCCGCGCCGTGGGGCGGTACGAGCAGTACTTC.

The table lists this clonotype with many counts. This chain joins TRBV6-1 and TRBJ1-2; D uncertain. The germline V and J ends were trimmed by 2 bases and 0 bases, with 13 bases remaining between them. The CDR3 loop spans 16 amino acids. CDR1 and CDR2 (germline): MNHNS, SASEGT. CDR3 sequence: CASSEHQLAANYGYTF. CDR3 nucleotide sequence: TGTGCCAGCAGTGAACATCAACTGGCAGCTAACTATGGCTACACCTTC.

The V gene is TRBV20-1, the J gene TRBJ2-7; D may be TRBD2 (6 bases). The CDR3 contains 14 residues. Trimming removed 6 bases from V and 2 bases from J, with 17 bases in between. The germline V gene encodes CDR1 DFQATT and CDR2 SNEGSKA (reference sequence). CDR3 sequence reads: CSAGSGRLAYEQYF. The CDR3 nucleotides read TGCAGTGCCGGCTCCGGGCGACTAGCCTACGAGCAGTACTTC.

This clonotype occurred a few times. The chain recombines TRBV28 with TRBJ2-1; TRBD2 matches at 8 bases. The CDR3 loop spans 15 amino acids. CDR1 is MDHEN and CDR2 is SYDVKM in the germline V gene. The J segment lost 9 bases and the V segment lost 6 bases, leaving 13 bases of the junction unmatched. The CDR3 here is CASSKTGTRGSEQFF. The CDR3 coding sequence is TGTGCCAGCAGCAAAACCGGGACTAGGGGGAGTGAGCAGTTCTTC.

This clonotype was counted only a few times. A much larger clone is a single base away; this may be a read error. The chain couples TRBV2 to TRBJ2-1; TRBD2 matches 10 bases. Matching the DNA end better, TRBJ2-7 makes the J call doubtful. The germline gives CDR1 SNHLY, CDR2 FYNNEI. This CDR3 comprises 15 residues. The CDR3 DNA sequence: TGTGCCAGCCGGGCTAGCGGGGGCTCCTACAATGAGCAGTACTTC. Protein: CASRASGGSYNEQYF.

This clonotype was picked up many times. The chain uses TRBV5-8 and TRBJ2-5, with 9 positions matching TRBD2. V was clipped by 4 bases and J by 5 bases; unmatched bases: 9. Germline CDR1 is SGHTS and CDR2 is YDEGEE. The CDR3 extends over 15 amino acids. The chain's CDR3 is CASSPWAGGPETQYF. As DNA, the CDR3 is TGTGCCAGCAGCCCCTGGGCGGGGGGGCCGGAGACCCAGTACTTC.

In regard to this clonotype: A much bigger clone sits one base away, suggesting this may be a read error. The genes are TRBV6-6 and TRBJ2-5, with TRBD1 matching 11 bases. This CDR3 comprises 15 residues. Germline CDR1 reads MNHNY; CDR2 reads SVGAGI (reference sequence). V dropped 6 bases and J dropped 4; count of bases not matched to a gene: 7. CDR3 DNA: TGTGCCAGCAGCGGACAGGGGGCGCTTAGAGAGACCCAGTACTTC. It specifies CASSGQGALRETQYF.

This clonotype was detected many times. This sequence joins TRBV7-9 and TRBJ2-3; D is undetermined. Trimming cost V 7 bases and J 4 bases, with 12 bases left between them. Germline V CDR1 and CDR2: SEHNR, FQNEAQ (reference sequence). The CDR3 spans 13 residues. The CDR3 nucleotides read TGTGCCAGCACCACCCGATGGGCAGATACGCAGTATTTT. This sequence encodes CASTTRWADTQYF.

In this sample, this clonotype turned up a few times. The chain has TRBV19 and TRBJ1-2; no definite D call. The CDR3 is 13 amino acids. V was pared by 4 bases and J by 8 bases, with 14 bases between. CDR1 LNHDA and CDR2 SQIVND come from the germline V gene (reference sequence). The CDR3 protein is CASSKSVGYGYTF. The CDR3 nucleotides read TGTGCCAGTAGTAAATCGGTAGGGTACGGCTACACCTTC.

The V call is TRBV20-1, the J call TRBJ2-5; no reliable D call. The CDR3 contains 13 residues. Germline CDR1 DFQATT, CDR2 SNEGSKA (reference sequence). The ends were cut back, 3 bases at V and 3 bases at J, with 11 bases in the middle. For the CDR3, the DNA is TGCAGTGCTAGTTTGCTAGTGGAAGAGACCCAGTACTTC. Translation: CSASLLVEETQYF.

The gene calls are TRBV7-2 and TRBJ2-3; D ambiguous. V was pared by 2 bases and J by 5 bases, with 8 bases between. The CDR3 loop spans 13 amino acids. Germline V gives CDR1 SGHTA, CDR2 FQGNSA. The chain's CDR3 is CASSLKRVDTQYF. The CDR3 DNA reads as TGTGCCAGCAGCTTAAAACGGGTAGATACGCAGTATTTT.

This clonotype was seen ten or more times. CDR3 loop: CASSYGMGSFYGYTF. Here the CDR3 DNA reads TGTGCCAGCAGTTACGGCATGGGGTCCTTCTATGGCTACACCTTC. The chain links TRBV6-2 or TRBV6-3 to TRBJ1-2; D unresolved. The CDR3 has 15 amino acids. V gave up 2 bases and J gave up 4 bases, with 14 bases separating them. The germline gives CDR1 MNHEY, CDR2 SVGEGT.

This clonotype was found many times. J is TRBJ2-3 and V is TRBV29-1; the match to TRBD2 covers 8 bases. The J segment lost 5 bases and the V segment lost 3 bases, leaving 7 bases of the junction unmatched. The V gene's germline CDR1 is SQVTM and CDR2 ANQGSEA. This CDR3 has 14 amino acids. CDR3 in DNA: TGCAGCGTTGACCGGGGGGGACCCGGAGATACGCAGTATTTT. It codes for CSVDRGGPGDTQYF.

This clonotype has just a few counts. V gene TRBV10-2 combines with J gene TRBJ2-2, with TRBD2 matching 10 bases. Trimming cost V 6 bases and J 2 bases; bases outside gene matches: 9. This CDR3 spans 17 amino acids. Germline-derived CDR1 and CDR2 are WSHSY and SAAADI. The CDR3 protein is CASSGLAAYQNTGELFF. In nucleotides, the CDR3 is TGCGCCAGCAGCGGACTAGCGGCCTATCAAAACACCGGGGAGCTGTTTTTT.